Listed below are T cell receptor beta chains from one sample, sequenced in a study of cytomegalovirus exposure and HLA in healthy donors. Assay: immunoSEQ multiplex PCR; the TCRdb copy retains only in-frame clones and omits some. This table has around 210,000 clones, around 80% appearing once. Material for sequencing was PBMCs. All receptors derive from a boy younger than 18 in good health and CMV-seronegative. Both conserved end residues are part of each CDR3. D genes are given only for firm matches. For some rows the clone size is stated as once, few or many, or as a class when expanded; others skip it.

D gene	V gene	CDR3 length	clone size	J gene	CDR3 protein	CDR3 DNA
TRBD1	TRBV7-9	14	NA	TRBJ1-2	CASSLARQGYGYTF	TGTGCCAGCAGCTTAGCCCGACAGGGCTATGGCTACACCTTC
NA	TRBV7-9	14	few	TRBJ2-7	CASSLVTTTYEQYF	TGTGCCAGCAGCTTAGTGACTACTACCTACGAGCAGTACTTC
NA	TRBV6-5	15	NA	TRBJ2-1	CASSYSASDRNEQFF	TGTGCCAGCAGTTACTCGGCTAGCGATCGCAATGAGCAGTTCTTC
NA	TRBV5-1	16	few	TRBJ1-4	CASSLVEAGTNEKLFF	TGCGCCAGCAGCTTGGTAGAGGCGGGCACCAATGAAAAACTGTTTTTT
TRBD2	TRBV5-1	15	NA	TRBJ2-1	CASSYGTSGEVEQFF	TGCGCCAGCAGCTACGGGACTAGCGGGGAGGTAGAGCAGTTCTTC
NA	TRBV5-6	16	NA	TRBJ2-7	CASSLILRGNSYEQYF	TGTGCCAGCAGCTTGATTTTGCGGGGAAACTCCTACGAGCAGTACTTC
TRBD1	TRBV11-3	15	NA	TRBJ2-5	CASSLGRTGDETQYF	TGTGCCAGCAGCTTAGGCAGGACAGGGGACGAGACCCAGTACTTC
TRBD1	TRBV10-1	15	NA	TRBJ1-2	CASSDETTGVFGYTF	TGCGCCAGCAGTGATGAGACGACAGGGGTGTTTGGCTACACCTTC
NA	TRBV7-9	13	NA	TRBJ1-3	CANQWSSGNTIYF	TGTGCCAACCAGTGGTCCTCTGGAAACACCATATATTTT
NA	TRBV7-8	16	NA	TRBJ1-1	CASSSEAGQTYTEAFF	TGTGCCAGCAGCTCTGAGGCTGGACAGACTTACACTGAAGCTTTCTTT
NA	TRBV7-9	14	NA	TRBJ1-1	CASSLIGSDTEAFF	TGTGCCAGCAGCTTAATAGGGAGCGACACTGAAGCTTTCTTT
NA	TRBV29-1	13	NA	TRBJ2-7	CSVQGRISYEQYF	TGCAGCGTACAGGGCAGAATCTCCTACGAGCAGTACTTC
NA	TRBV5-1	13	NA	TRBJ2-7	CASSLDDSYEQYF	TGCGCCAGCAGCTTGGACGATTCCTACGAGCAGTACTTC
NA	TRBV19	14	once	TRBJ2-7	CASSRLQGLSEQYF	TGTGCCAGTAGTCGTTTACAGGGTTTAAGCGAGCAGTACTTC
TRBD2	TRBV11-2	16	NA	TRBJ2-5	CASSLGGLAGRETQYF	TGTGCCAGCAGCTTAGGGGGTCTAGCGGGGCGGGAGACCCAGTACTTC
TRBD1	TRBV27	14	NA	TRBJ1-2	CASSNDRVGYGYTF	TGTGCCAGCAGCAACGACAGGGTAGGCTATGGCTACACCTTC
NA	TRBV30	14	NA	TRBJ2-1	CAWTTNLVHNEQFF	TGTGCCTGGACGACTAACCTGGTACACAATGAGCAGTTCTTC
NA	TRBV29-1	14	NA	TRBJ2-5	CSVGLLGNQETQYF	TGCAGCGTTGGGCTCTTGGGCAACCAAGAGACCCAGTACTTC
NA	TRBV2	15	NA	TRBJ1-2	CASSEWEGVVYGYTF	TGTGCCAGCAGTGAATGGGAAGGGGTAGTCTATGGCTACACCTTC
TRBD2	TRBV5-1	15	NA	TRBJ2-7	CASSLGWGGSYEQYF	TGCGCCAGCAGCTTGGGGTGGGGGGGCTCCTACGAGCAGTACTTC
NA	TRBV7-9	16	NA	TRBJ2-1	CASSLADGTPINEQFF	TGTGCCAGCAGCTTAGCAGATGGGACTCCCATCAATGAGCAGTTCTTC
NA	TRBV6-6	13	NA	TRBJ2-7	CASTELPRSEQYF	TGTGCCAGCACCGAACTCCCGAGGAGCGAGCAGTACTTC
NA	TRBV6-6	14	NA	TRBJ2-2	CASSPTANTGELFF	TGTGCCAGCAGCCCGACAGCGAACACCGGGGAGCTGTTTTTT
NA	TRBV28	14	few	TRBJ1-5	CASSNNRDNQPQHF	TGTGCCAGCAGTAACAACAGAGATAATCAGCCCCAGCATTTT
NA	TRBV6-5	14	NA	TRBJ1-6	CASSYSGDWGPLHF	TGTGCCAGCAGTTACTCAGGGGACTGGGGACCCCTCCACTTT
NA	TRBV2	12	once	TRBJ1-2	CASSGGRYGYTF	TGTGCCAGCAGCGGGGGGAGATATGGCTACACCTTC
TRBD2	TRBV7-7	16	NA	TRBJ2-3	CASSLGAGYGTDTQYF	TGTGCCAGCAGCTTAGGAGCGGGGTATGGCACAGATACGCAGTATTTT
NA	TRBV4-1	15	NA	TRBJ1-5	CASSQIGTKNQPQHF	TGCGCCAGCAGCCAAATCGGGACAAAAAATCAGCCCCAGCATTTT
NA	TRBV6-5	15	NA	TRBJ2-4	CASSYLGQIQDIQYF	TGTGCCAGCAGTTACTTAGGACAGATACAGGACATTCAGTACTTC
TRBD1	TRBV29-1	16	NA	TRBJ2-2	CSATGTGELVSGELFF	TGCAGCGCAACCGGGACAGGGGAATTGGTATCCGGGGAGCTGTTTTTT
NA	TRBV15	20	once	TRBJ1-1	CATSREFSPSRQWIGTEAFF	TGTGCCACCAGCAGAGAGTTTTCACCAAGTCGACAGTGGATAGGAACTGAAGCTTTCTTT
TRBD1	TRBV12-5	17	NA	TRBJ2-3	CASGLLPPGTGADTQYF	TGTGCTAGTGGTTTGTTGCCCCCCGGGACAGGGGCAGATACGCAGTATTTT
TRBD1	TRBV5-1	12	NA	TRBJ2-7	CASAGGLHEQYF	TGCGCCAGCGCAGGGGGCCTCCACGAGCAGTACTTC
TRBD1	TRBV2	15	once	TRBJ2-7	CASSEGQGWAYEQYF	TGTGCCAGCAGTGAAGGACAGGGATGGGCCTACGAGCAGTACTTC
NA	TRBV27	14	NA	TRBJ2-7	CASSPRQGGYEQYF	TGTGCCAGCAGTCCAAGACAGGGAGGCTACGAGCAGTACTTC
TRBD2	TRBV7-8	14	NA	TRBJ2-7	CASGRLAGPYEQYF	TGTGCCTCAGGACGGCTAGCGGGCCCCTACGAGCAGTACTTC
TRBD1	TRBV11-3	15	NA	TRBJ1-1	CASSVHRGQNTEAFF	TGTGCCAGCAGCGTACACAGGGGGCAGAACACTGAAGCTTTCTTT
NA	TRBV7-8	14	NA	TRBJ2-5	CASSLSRGRETQYF	TGTGCCAGCAGCTTATCCAGGGGAAGGGAGACCCAGTACTTC
TRBD2	TRBV9	16	NA	TRBJ2-5	CASSGISGGNQETQYF	TGTGCCAGCAGCGGGATTAGCGGGGGAAACCAAGAGACCCAGTACTTC
NA	TRBV4-2	16	NA	TRBJ2-6	CASSAGPLSGANVLTF	TGTGCCAGCAGCGCGGGACCTCTCTCTGGGGCCAACGTCCTGACTTTC
NA	TRBV30	12	NA	TRBJ1-1	CAWRALNTEAFF	TGTGCCTGGAGGGCCTTGAACACTGAAGCTTTCTTT
TRBD1	TRBV7-9	14	NA	TRBJ2-7	CASSPGDRGYEQYF	TGTGCCAGCAGCCCCGGGGACAGGGGCTACGAGCAGTACTTC
NA	TRBV5-4	13	few	TRBJ1-4	CASSLGGRGKLFF	TGTGCCAGCAGCTTGGGTGGGCGGGGAAAACTGTTTTTT
NA	TRBV5-1	13	NA	TRBJ1-1	CASSPAVNTEAFF	TGCGCCAGCAGCCCCGCAGTGAACACTGAAGCTTTCTTT
TRBD1	TRBV27	13	NA	TRBJ2-7	CASSIGTAYEQYF	TGTGCCAGCAGTATCGGGACAGCCTACGAGCAGTACTTC
NA	TRBV5-4	14	NA	TRBJ2-3	CASSSYTDTDTQYF	TGTGCCAGCAGCTCGTATACTGACACAGATACGCAGTATTTT
TRBD2	TRBV9	17	NA	TRBJ2-1	CASSVTAGLAGDNEQFF	TGTGCCAGCAGCGTCACAGCGGGACTAGCGGGAGACAATGAGCAGTTCTTC
NA	TRBV6-1	13	NA	TRBJ1-2	CASSEFRANGYTF	TGTGCCAGCAGTGAATTCAGGGCCAATGGCTACACCTTC
NA	TRBV7-9	14	NA	TRBJ1-2	CASSLAGRASGYTF	TGTGCCAGCAGCTTAGCGGGCAGGGCAAGTGGCTACACCTTC